This T cell receptor beta chain was observed in a study of blood T cells in healthy people across ages. About the study: About one barcoded beta molecule per two T cells came from capture by template switching. Overall study results and limits: Researchers report that TCR beta diversity correlated strongly with naive T cell percentage.

The sample, roughly 9.5 milliliters of peripheral blood, was drawn from each donor. The CDR3 covers 13 residues. The germline CDR1 and CDR2 sequences are MNHEY and SVGAGI. Losses at the gene ends were 6 bases for V and 4 bases for J; bases not matched to a gene: 3. In its sample, this clonotype was seen a few times. Its matching antigen is unknown. A second PCR, run for about 6 to 12 cycles, used a sample-barcoded 5' primer plus a J-beta primer mix. Each cDNA molecule, via a template-switch adaptor with 12 random nucleotides, was tagged. A single record per CDR3 protein comes from TCRdb applying MiXCR to the 5' RACE reads. This table holds about 670,000 distinct CDR3 sequences, roughly 41% found once.

The source is an elderly man in good health. Material for sequencing was blood. The rearrangement links TRBV6-5 to TRBJ1-1, with 9 bases lining up with TRBD1. The CDR3 loop is CASRRDRVTEAFF. CDR3 DNA sequence: TGTGCCAGCAGACGGGACAGGGTCACTGAAGCTTTCTTT.